The following is a T cell receptor (delta chain) sequence with its context. Its target is unknown. The sample belongs to a study of Vδ1+ human thymocytes. Study outcomes and limitations: Highly polyclonal TRG and TRD repertoires with Gaussian CDR3 length distributions appeared in thymus. Unlike peripheral blood Vdelta1+ controls, thymic delta-chain sequences included 20% to 25% Vdelta2 and few Vdelta3.

RNA was extracted from the cells and then reverse transcribed. The CDR3 regions were amplified by multiplex PCR from V-gene primers to a constant-region primer. TCRdb ran CATT on the multiplex PCR reads. The sample records around 76,000 delta-chain clones, about 35% being singletons. V lost 0 bases to trimming and J lost 0 bases; unmatched junction nucleotides: 6. The CDR3 totals 18 residues. Germline CDR1 and CDR2: TSWWSYY and QGS. The chain recombines TRDV1 with TRDJ1; TRDD3 matches at 11 bases. The clonotype comes from a boy younger than two who had congenital heart surgery. Input material: Vdelta1+ gamma-delta thymocytes from the thymus. Described subset: FACS-sorted CD3+ TCRalphabeta- TCRVdelta1+ TCRVdelta2- thymocytes. CDR3 residues: CALGELIGGYADTDKLIF. CDR3 DNA: TGTGCTCTTGGGGAACTAATTGGGGGATACGCGGACACCGATAAACTCATCTTT.